One T cell receptor (beta chain) is described in this entry. This sample was taken from a study of radiotherapy plus CTLA-4 blockade in lung cancer. Across the whole study: There were objective responses in around 18% of patients, and around 31% had disease control.

The data were produced by immunoSEQ multiplex PCR, yet TCRdb's version contains in-frame clones alone and is incomplete. The sample shows about 38,000 clones, about 80% of them seen only once. From germline, CDR1 is MDHEN and CDR2 SYDVKM. The ends were cut back, 3 bases at V and 3 bases at J, with 12 bases in the middle. This CDR3 is built from 14 residues. Ipilimumab-mediated CTLA-4 blockade plus focal radiation was given to patients having chemo-refractory metastatic non-small-cell lung cancer. Sequencing was performed on peripheral blood, taken from a patient treated with radiotherapy plus ipilimumab. The chain couples TRBV28 to TRBJ2-7, with D hard to call. The source of this sequence is a human donor with non-small cell lung cancer who had stable disease on radiotherapy plus ipilimumab. The CDR3 DNA is TGTGCCAGCAGTTTTGCTGGTCCTCTCTACGAGCAGTACTTC. Protein product: CASSFAGPLYEQYF.